The 20 T cell receptor beta chains below were found in one sample sequenced in a study of T cells in narcolepsy. Measured with immunoSEQ multiplex PCR; TCRdb has only the in-frame clones, and not every one. The sample lists about 41,000 clones, about 87% occurring once. Sequencing was done on a sample of CD45RA- memory CD4+ T cells from PBMCs. The receptors come from a human donor with narcolepsy.

The chain joins TRBV28 to TRBJ2-7; TRBD1 matches 7 bases. There are 14 residues in the CDR3. Trimming cost V 6 bases and J 1 base; bases outside gene matches: 6. Germline V gene sequence: CDR1 MDHEN, CDR2 SYDVKM. CDR3 bases: TGTGCCAGCAGACCACAGGGGATATCCTACGAGCAGTACTTC. It encodes CASRPQGISYEQYF.

The genes are TRBV2 and TRBJ2-1, with D possibly matching TRBD1 (5 bases). Germline-derived CDR1 and CDR2 are SNHLY and FYNNEI. The V end lost 3 bases, the J end lost 3 bases, and 12 bases lay between the germline ends. The CDR3 has 15 amino acids. This chain's CDR3 is CASSERQQSYNEQFF. CDR3 sequence (DNA): TGTGCCAGCAGTGAGAGACAGCAGAGCTACAATGAGCAGTTCTTC.

The chain is built from TRBV7-2 and TRBJ1-6, with D maybe TRBD1 (5 bases). The germline V gene has CDR1 SGHTA and CDR2 FQGNSA. V was cut by 5 bases and J by 10 bases, with 12 bases left in between. This CDR3 is 13 amino acids long. In DNA form, the CDR3 reads TGTGCCAGCAGCCCCCAGGGCTGGTCACCCCTCCACTTT. This gives the protein CASSPQGWSPLHF.

This clone has only a few counts. This chain uses TRBV4-1 with TRBJ1-4; D may be TRBD1 (5 bases). V lost 2 bases and J lost 0, with 10 bases in between. This CDR3 has 16 residues. CDR1 and CDR2 from the germline V gene are MGHRA and YSYEKL. The CDR3: CASSQSDTATNEKLFF. CDR3 DNA sequence: TGCGCCAGCAGCCAATCGGACACAGCAACTAATGAAAAACTGTTTTTT.

The chain combines TRBV29-1 with TRBJ1-3, with D perhaps TRBD1 (5 bases). Trimming pared 2 bases from V and 1 base from J, leaving 12 bases between. Germline V gene lookup returns CDR1 SQVTM and CDR2 ANQGSEA. There are 15 residues in the CDR3. The chain's CDR3 is CSVELTGLSGNTIYF. In nucleotides, the CDR3 is TGCAGCGTTGAACTGACGGGACTATCTGGAAACACCATATATTTT.

This chain connects TRBV9 to TRBJ1-2; D perhaps matches TRBD1 (6 bases). CDR1 is SGDLS and CDR2 is YYNGEE in the germline V gene. CDR3 length: 14 residues. V lost 1 base, J lost 8 bases, and 15 bases lay in between. CDR3 sequence reads: CASSVLGDTGGYTF. CDR3 in DNA: TGTGCCAGCAGCGTACTTGGGGACACTGGCGGCTACACCTTC.

The rearrangement links TRBV6-5 to TRBJ2-5, with 9 bases identical to TRBD2. Losses at the gene ends were 2 bases for V and 5 bases for J; bases not matched to a gene: 6. The germline V gene encodes CDR1 MNHEY and CDR2 SVGAGI. This CDR3 has 15 amino acids. For the CDR3, the DNA is TGTGCCAGCAGTTACGGGGGGACTAGCAGGGAGACCCAGTACTTC. Its protein is CASSYGGTSRETQYF.

This clone was seen only a few times. The chain joins TRBV28 to TRBJ1-5, with no clear D. The germline V and J ends were trimmed by 3 bases and 6 bases, with 9 bases remaining between them. The length of the CDR3 is 13 residues. Per the germline V gene, CDR1 is MDHEN and CDR2 is SYDVKM. DNA of the CDR3: TGTGCCAGCAGTTTGTCCCGACGTCAGCCCCAGCATTTT. Its translation: CASSLSRRQPQHF. The full variable domain, rest sourced from reference TRBV28 and TRBJ1-5, is DVKVTQSSRYLVKRTGEKVFLECVQDMDHENMFWYRQDPGLGLRLIYFSYDVKMKEKGDIPEGYSVSREKKERFSLILESASTNQTSMYLCASSLSRRQPQHFGDGTRLSIL.

This clone was seen a single time. Other DNA variants within this sample encode the same CDR3. The CDR3 loop is CASSLEGLQETQYF. CDR3 coding DNA: TGCGCCAGCAGCTTGGAAGGGTTACAAGAGACCCAGTACTTC. J is TRBJ2-5 and V is TRBV5-1, with D uncertain. The CDR3 has 14 amino acids. The V end was cut by 0 bases, the J end by 2 bases, with 8 bases between. From germline, CDR1 is SGHRS and CDR2 YFSETQ. The variable domain in full, with the rest retrieved from reference TRBV5-1 and TRBJ2-5, is KAGVTQTPRYLIKTRGQQVTLSCSPISGHRSVSWYQQTPGQGLQFLFEYFSETQRNKGNFPGRFSGRQFSNSRSEMNVSTLELGDSALYLCASSLEGLQETQYFGPGTRLLVL.

The CDR3 here is CASSQERGGNSPLHF. Written as DNA, the CDR3 is TGCGCCAGCAGCCAAGAAAGGGGTGGAAATTCACCCCTCCACTTT. The chain recombines TRBV4-3 with TRBJ1-6, with D perhaps TRBD1 (5 bases). Trimming pared 0 bases from V and 7 bases from J, leaving 10 bases between. Per germline, CDR1 LGHNA and CDR2 YSLEER. The CDR3 is 15 amino acids.

As to this clone: A read error may account for a junction end that differs from germline. The rearrangement uses TRBV20-1 and TRBJ1-2; 9 bases map to TRBD1. CDR3 length equals 11 residues. The V gene's germline CDR1 is DFQATT and CDR2 SNEGSKA (reference sequence). The CDR3 DNA sequence: TGCAGTGCTAGTTTTACAGGGGGCGGCTCCTTC. This encodes CSASFTGGGSF.

The chain uses TRBV7-2 and TRBJ2-5; D perhaps matches TRBD2 (6 bases). The germline CDR1 and CDR2 sequences are SGHTA and FQGNSA. The CDR3 is 14 amino acids. With 4 bases removed from V and 3 bases from J, the gap between germline ends came to 12 bases. CDR3 bases: TGTGCCAGCAGCTCAAGGAGGGGAGAAGAGACCCAGTACTTC. Its translation is CASSSRRGEETQYF.

CDR3 nucleotide sequence: TGTGCCAGCAGCCGGTCGGGGCTCCAACACTACTTC. Protein sequence: CASSRSGLQHYF. The chain employs TRBV11-2 and TRBJ2-5; D is tentatively TRBD1 or TRBD2 (5 bases each). The V gene's germline CDR1 is SGHAT and CDR2 FQNNGV. Trimming cost V 5 bases and J 14 bases, with 18 bases left between them. The CDR3 is made up of 12 amino acids.

This clone has just a few counts. The chain combines TRBV27 with TRBJ1-6, with unresolved D. Germline V gene data show CDR1 as MNHEY and CDR2 as SMNVEV (reference sequence). Trimming removed 4 bases at V and 0 bases at J, with 7 bases between. The CDR3 covers 15 residues. CDR3 loop: CASSSTSSYNSPLHF. The CDR3 DNA sequence: TGTGCCAGCAGTTCCACGAGCTCCTATAATTCACCCCTCCACTTT.

This chain connects TRBV7-6 to TRBJ2-7, with unresolved D. The CDR3 covers 13 residues. With 3 bases removed from V and 3 bases from J, the gap between germline ends came to 9 bases. Germline V gene sequence: CDR1 SGHVS, CDR2 FNYEAQ. CDR3 sequence: CASSFGADYEQYF. The DNA for the CDR3 is TGTGCCAGCAGCTTTGGCGCCGACTACGAGCAGTACTTC.

Written as DNA, the CDR3 is TGTGCCAGCAGCCGGACTGAAAGACGGCCATATAGAGATACGCAGTATTTT. This translates into CASSRTERRPYRDTQYF. The chain combines TRBV14 with TRBJ2-3, with TRBD2 as a possible D gene (5 bases). Per the germline V gene, CDR1 is SGHDN and CDR2 is FVKESK. Trimming removed 4 bases at V and 5 bases at J, with 22 bases between. CDR3 size: 17 residues.

The J gene is TRBJ2-3, the V gene TRBV6-5; TRBD2 matches 7 bases. This CDR3 region has 13 residues. J gave up 6 bases and V 6 bases, and 6 bases lay outside the gene matches. Germline loops: CDR1 MNHEY, CDR2 SVGAGI. The CDR3 region is CASSPNSGDTQYF. Written as DNA, the CDR3 is TGTGCCAGCAGCCCTAATAGCGGGGATACGCAGTATTTT.

Concerning this clone: One end of the junction fails to match germline, which may point to a read error. The chain couples TRBV5-1 to TRBJ2-3, with TRBD2 matching 10 bases. Germline CDR1 is SGHRS and CDR2 is YFSETQ. The CDR3 length is 16 residues. The CDR3: CVSSLELAGYTDTQYF. The CDR3, as DNA: TGCGTCAGCAGCTTGGAACTAGCGGGATACACAGATACGCAGTATTTT.

The chain uses TRBV30 and TRBJ1-2; D remains unclear. Germline V lookup: CDR1 GTSNPN, CDR2 SVGIG (reference sequence). The CDR3 is 12 amino acids. Trimming pared 1 base from V and 4 bases from J, leaving 7 bases between. CDR3 sequence (DNA): TGTGCCTGGAGTGGTGGGAGCTATGGCTACACCTTC. Translation gives CAWSGGSYGYTF.

The CDR3 reads CASSIVQSGGSGQPQHF. CDR3 coding DNA: TGTGCCAGTAGTATAGTTCAGTCCGGGGGGAGCGGGCAGCCCCAGCATTTT. The chain is built from TRBV19 and TRBJ1-5; D is possibly TRBD1 (5 bases). The CDR3 contains 17 residues. CDR1 is LNHDA, CDR2 SQIVND, per germline (reference sequence). V was shortened by 1 base and J by 7 bases, with 20 bases between the two germline ends.